The 6 T cell receptor beta chains below all came from one sample that was sequenced in a study of spatial heterogeneity in lung cancer. In TCRdb, the 5' RACE reads were re-called with MiXCR into one record per CDR3 protein. The sample yields 550 to 800 distinct CDR3 sequences, about 14% seen once. These receptors are not linked to any known antigen. Noted time point: sample taken at primary tumor resection. Study-wide results and limits: Expanded intratumoral alpha and beta TCR counts tracked tumor mutation counts.

The material sequenced was lung tumor tissue, taken at surgery. These receptors were obtained from a male donor with early-stage non-small cell lung cancer.

This clonotype is large (0.1 to 1%) within its sample. This beta chain represents an off-target read in a library built for alpha chains; its size is of limited meaning. V gene TRBV28 combines with J gene TRBJ2-2; D might be TRBD2 (5 bases). This CDR3 has 14 amino acids. Trimming removed 2 bases from V and 6 bases from J, with 10 bases in between. Germline CDR1 and CDR2: MDHEN and SYDVKM. CDR3 loop: CASSLAGWAGELFF. The CDR3 DNA is TGTGCCAGCAGTTTAGCGGGTTGGGCCGGGGAGCTGTTTTTT.

As for this clonotype: The library was designed around alpha chains, so this beta chain is a stray read whose abundance carries little weight. The chain has TRBV6-5 and TRBJ1-1; no definite D call. Per the germline V gene, CDR1 is MNHEY and CDR2 is SVGAGI. The CDR3 covers 13 residues. The V end was cut by 1 base, the J end by 3 bases, with 6 bases between. The CDR3 protein is CASSYFGDTEAFF. CDR3 coding DNA: TGTGCCAGCAGTTACTTCGGGGACACTGAAGCTTTCTTT.

In the case of this clonotype: Since it is a stray read in a library aimed at alpha chains, this beta chain has a size that is not meaningful. The CDR3 DNA is TGTGCCAGCAACGCACGGGGGAACACTGAAGCTTTCTTT. Its translation: CASNARGNTEAFF. The chain joins TRBV7-9 to TRBJ1-1; D is unresolved. This CDR3 region has 13 residues. The germline CDR1 and CDR2 sequences are SEHNR and FQNEAQ (reference sequence). Trimming left V 7 bases short and J 1 base short, with 10 bases between.

A word on this clonotype: Because the library targeted alpha chains, this beta chain is an off-target read whose size means little. The CDR3, as DNA: TGTGCCAGCAGCTTAGAAGCGACGGGACTAGCGGGAGGGAATGAGCAGTTCTTC. It encodes CASSLEATGLAGGNEQFF. The V and J genes are TRBV7-2 and TRBJ2-1, with 16 positions matching TRBD2. Per the germline V gene, CDR1 is SGHTA and CDR2 is FQGNSA. Germline trimming cut 1 base from V and 7 bases from J; bases unmatched to any gene: 7. CDR3 size: 18 residues.

With respect to this clonotype: A library made for alpha chains picked up this beta chain off target, so its size means little. The CDR3 DNA follows: TGTGCCAGCAGTCCCCCGGGACCTCTCAATCAGCCCCAGCATTTT. Encoded protein: CASSPPGPLNQPQHF. The chain is built from TRBV28 and TRBJ1-5, with D possibly TRBD1 on 5 matching bases. CDR3 length equals 15 residues. The germline CDR1 and CDR2 sequences are MDHEN and SYDVKM. The V end lost 5 bases, the J end lost 3 bases, and 14 bases lay between the germline ends.

This clonotype is termed large. This beta chain is an unintended read in a library built for alpha chains; its size means little. This sequence joins TRBV19 and TRBJ2-7, with 9 nucleotides matching TRBD1. V lost 5 bases, J lost 2 bases, and 7 bases stayed unmatched. This CDR3 has 15 amino acids. Germline V CDR1 and CDR2: LNHDA, SQIVND (reference sequence). The CDR3 sequence: CASSVGTGKAYEQYF. Here the CDR3 DNA reads TGTGCCAGTAGTGTAGGGACAGGGAAGGCCTACGAGCAGTACTTC. Full variable domain (missing parts from reference TRBV19 and TRBJ2-7): DGGITQSPKYLFRKEGQNVTLSCEQNLNHDAMYWYRQDPGQGLRLIYYSQIVNDFQKGDIAEGYSVSREKKESFPLTVTSAQKNPTAFYLCASSVGTGKAYEQYFGPGTRLTVT.